This TCR beta chain was sequenced during a study of cytomegalovirus exposure and HLA in healthy donors. General study points: The study put 160 or so TCR beta chains on its list as cytomegalovirus-associated.

This CDR3 spans 15 amino acids. The V gene's germline CDR1 is LNHDA and CDR2 SQIVND (reference sequence). Trimming took off 10 bases at V and 3 bases at J, with 19 bases between the two ends. Primers: 60 Vbeta forward and 13 Jbeta reverse. Generated by immunoSEQ multiplex PCR, the TCRdb table keeps only in-frame clones and is missing some. This sample has 180,000 or so clones, with just under 80% found just once. Concerning this clone itself: Its specificity is unknown.

Likely unrecorded immune exposures existed in these nominally healthy donors. The genes are TRBV19 and TRBJ1-3, with a tentative D call TRBD1 (6 bases). The sequenced sample was PBMCs. This sequence was found in a young woman in good health and CMV-seronegative. CDR3 coding DNA: TGTGCCACTAAGAGGCCAGGGGTAAATGGAAACACCATATATTTT. It is translated as CATKRPGVNGNTIYF.